The 19 T cell receptor beta chains below all came from one sample that was sequenced in a study of shared clonotypes between healthy human individuals. TCRdb's table, derived via immunoSEQ multiplex PCR, lists solely in-frame clones and lacks some. The sample includes 550,000 to 750,000 clones, roughly nine tenths of them seen just once. Terminally differentiated effector memory CD45RA+ cells were left out of the naive CD8 fraction, which was CD45RO-negative and positively selected for CCR7. Sequencing was performed on naive CD8+ T cells sorted from blood. These receptor sequences come from a man aged 25-45 years in good health.

The V gene is TRBV27, the J gene TRBJ1-5; D ambiguous. The CDR3 contains 14 residues. V lost 5 bases and J 2 bases, leaving 10 bases between the germline ends. The V gene's germline CDR1 is MNHEY and CDR2 SMNVEV (reference sequence). CDR3 in amino acids: CASSRARGNQPQHF. CDR3 coding DNA: TGTGCCAGCAGTCGGGCGCGAGGCAATCAGCCCCAGCATTTT.

This clone was detected only a few times. This rearrangement joins TRBV6-5 to TRBJ1-3; 7 nucleotides line up with TRBD1. After removal of 5 bases from V and 0 bases from J, the junction contained 4 bases not matched to a gene. The CDR3 is 15 residues long. Germline loops: CDR1 MNHEY, CDR2 SVGAGI. CDR3 protein: CASSRQGLSGNTIYF. CDR3 bases: TGTGCCAGCAGTCGACAGGGCCTCTCTGGAAACACCATATATTTT.

V gene TRBV4-1 combines with J gene TRBJ2-4; 9 bases match TRBD1. This CDR3 comprises 15 residues. With V trimmed by 0 bases and J by 7 bases, 4 bases remained unmatched. Germline V CDR1 and CDR2: MGHRA, YSYEKL. CDR3 DNA sequence: TGCGCCAGCAGCCAAGACACAGGGGGCAAGAACATTCAGTACTTC. It translates to CASSQDTGGKNIQYF.

The CDR3: CASRLGRTEAFF. CDR3 DNA sequence: TGTGCCAGCAGACTAGGGCGGACTGAAGCTTTCTTT. The chain recombines TRBV27 with TRBJ1-1; D remains unclear. V was cut by 6 bases and J by 5 bases, with 10 bases left in between. This CDR3 contains 12 residues. Germline V gene data show CDR1 as MNHEY and CDR2 as SMNVEV (reference sequence).

V usage is TRBV5-4 and J usage is TRBJ2-5, with 8 bases identical to TRBD2. With 5 bases clipped from V and 5 bases from J, the junction kept 8 bases outside the gene matches. Per germline, CDR1 SGHNT and CDR2 YYREEE (reference sequence). The CDR3 runs to 14 residues. CDR3 DNA: TGTGCCAGCAGATATTCGGGAGGGCTGGAGACCCAGTACTTC. Translation: CASRYSGGLETQYF.

Turning to this clone: The germline gene is not matched at one end of the junction; a read error may be the cause. CDR3 region: CASSLVATSGSTVLNNEQFF. As DNA, the CDR3 is TGTGCTAGCAGCTTAGTCGCAACCTCGGGTAGTACCGTTTTGAACAATGAGCAGTTCTTC. V is TRBV7-7 and J is TRBJ2-1; D ambiguous. Per germline, CDR1 SSHAT and CDR2 FNYEAQ (reference sequence). The CDR3 is made up of 20 amino acids. The variable domain in full, with the rest retrieved from reference TRBV7-7 and TRBJ2-1, is GAGVSQSPRYKVTKRGQDVTLRCDPISSHATLYWYQQALGQGPEFLTYFNYEAQPDKSGLPSDRFSAERPEGSISTLTIQRTEQRDSAMYRCASSLVATSGSTVLNNEQFFGPGTRLTVL.

The CDR3 sequence is CASSQDGLAGVREQFF. The CDR3 nucleotides read TGTGCCAGCAGCCAAGATGGGTTAGCGGGAGTCAGAGAGCAGTTCTTC. The chain recombines TRBV4-2 with TRBJ2-1, with 9 positions matching TRBD2. The CDR3 runs to 16 residues. Unmatched junction bases numbered 10, after V lost 0 bases and J lost 10 bases. Looked up from germline, CDR1 is LGHNA and CDR2 is YNFKEQ.

The gene calls are TRBV11-2 and TRBJ2-3; D is undetermined. CDR3 length: 16 residues. Trimming removed 2 bases at V and 4 bases at J, with 16 bases between. Germline V lookup: CDR1 SGHAT, CDR2 FQNNGV. CDR3 residues: CASSLLVGPSADTQYF. CDR3 coding DNA: TGTGCCAGCAGCTTATTGGTGGGCCCCTCGGCAGATACGCAGTATTTT.

The chain combines TRBV28 with TRBJ2-7; 7 nucleotides agree with TRBD2. After removal of 3 bases from V and 6 bases from J, the junction contained 8 bases not matched to a gene. Germline V gene data show CDR1 as MDHEN and CDR2 as SYDVKM. This CDR3 region has 14 residues. In DNA form, the CDR3 reads TGTGCCAGCAGTTTTAGGCGGGGGAACGGCGAGCAGTACTTC. Translated: CASSFRRGNGEQYF.

The chain has TRBV9 and TRBJ2-1; 8 bases are a match to TRBD1. CDR1 SGDLS and CDR2 YYNGEE come from the germline V gene. Trimming removed 4 bases from V and 6 bases from J; junction bases left unmatched: 3. The CDR3 loop spans 13 amino acids. CDR3 sequence: CASSPGTGNEQFF. The CDR3 DNA reads as TGTGCCAGCAGCCCAGGGACAGGCAATGAGCAGTTCTTC.

The V and J genes are TRBV11-3 and TRBJ2-1; 13 nucleotides align to TRBD2. Germline V gives CDR1 SGHNT, CDR2 YENEEA. The CDR3 is 15 amino acids. J was trimmed by 8 bases and V by 4 bases; bases with no gene match: 5. CDR3 sequence reads: CASSSRTSGSDEQFF. The CDR3 bases are TGTGCCAGCAGCTCAAGGACTAGCGGGAGCGATGAGCAGTTCTTC.

The J gene is TRBJ1-2, the V gene TRBV27; tentatively, D is TRBD1 (5 bases). The germline V gene encodes CDR1 MNHEY and CDR2 SMNVEV (reference sequence). CDR3 length: 13 residues. V was shortened by 5 bases and J by 8 bases, with 15 bases between the two germline ends. CDR3 protein: CASSAHRTGGYTF. The CDR3 DNA reads as TGTGCCAGCAGTGCCCACAGGACCGGAGGCTACACCTTC.

DNA of the CDR3: TGTGCCAGCAGCTTAGCTGCAGATACGCAGTATTTT. Translating gives CASSLAADTQYF. The chain has TRBV11-2 and TRBJ2-3, with D unclear. The CDR3 runs to 12 residues. CDR1 and CDR2 from the germline V gene are SGHAT and FQNNGV. Trimming removed 1 base at V and 4 bases at J, with 3 bases between.

The V gene is TRBV13, the J gene TRBJ2-3; 9 bases are shared with TRBD2. The CDR3 sequence is 15 residues long. With V trimmed by 2 bases and J by 6 bases, 6 bases remained unmatched. Germline CDR1 is PRHDT and CDR2 is FYEKMQ (reference sequence). CDR3 in DNA: TGTGCCAGCAGCTTATCGCGGGAGGGGATGGATACGCAGTATTTT. It is translated as CASSLSREGMDTQYF. Full variable domain (missing parts from reference TRBV13 and TRBJ2-3): AAGVIQSPRHLIKEKRETATLKCYPIPRHDTVYWYQQGPGQDPQFLISFYEKMQSDKGSIPDRFSAQQFSDYHSELNMSSLELGDSALYFCASSLSREGMDTQYFGPGTRLTVL.

The genes are TRBV14 and TRBJ1-1, with 9 bases aligning to TRBD1. CDR1 is SGHDN, CDR2 FVKESK, per germline. The J segment lost 1 base and the V segment lost 4 bases, leaving 7 bases of the junction unmatched. The CDR3 consists of 16 residues. Here the CDR3 DNA reads TGTGCCAGCAGCCCCACGACAGGGGGTGAGAACACTGAAGCTTTCTTT. Translation: CASSPTTGGENTEAFF.

The chain joins TRBV5-1 to TRBJ2-7, with D possibly matching TRBD2 (5 bases). The CDR3 is 13 residues long. CDR1 SGHRS and CDR2 YFSETQ come from the germline V gene. V was trimmed by 4 bases and J by 2 bases, leaving 10 bases between them. The CDR3 bases are TGCGCCAGCAGCCCTGCGGAGGCCTACGAGCAGTACTTC. As protein: CASSPAEAYEQYF. The full variable domain, rest sourced from reference TRBV5-1 and TRBJ2-7, is KAGVTQTPRYLIKTRGQQVTLSCSPISGHRSVSWYQQTPGQGLQFLFEYFSETQRNKGNFPGRFSGRQFSNSRSEMNVSTLELGDSALYLCASSPAEAYEQYFGPGTRLTVT.

The J gene is TRBJ2-7, the V gene TRBV18; D remains unclear. V was trimmed by 3 bases and J by 2 bases, leaving 11 bases between them. The CDR3 consists of 14 residues. CDR1 is KGHSH and CDR2 is LQKENI in the germline V gene. The CDR3 sequence is CASSPVTDTYEQYF. The CDR3 DNA sequence: TGTGCCAGCTCACCGGTGACCGATACCTACGAGCAGTACTTC.

This chain uses TRBV19 with TRBJ2-7; the D is unclear. The V and J ends lost 5 bases and 0 bases respectively, with 11 bases between them. CDR1 is LNHDA and CDR2 is SQIVND in the germline V gene (reference sequence). This CDR3 contains 14 residues. CDR3 nucleotides: TGTGCCAGTAGTCCTATGGGTGGCTCCTACGAGCAGTACTTC. Amino acids: CASSPMGGSYEQYF.

The rearrangement uses TRBV9 and TRBJ2-1; a possible D gene is TRBD2 (5 bases). The germline V gene has CDR1 SGDLS and CDR2 YYNGEE. Trimming took 3 bases from V and 13 from J, leaving 20 bases between them. CDR3 size: 14 residues. CDR3 sequence: CASSGIQEGRLQFF. The CDR3 DNA sequence: TGTGCCAGCAGCGGGATTCAAGAGGGTAGGCTACAGTTCTTC. The entire variable domain, with the rest obtained from reference TRBV9 and TRBJ2-1, is as follows: DSGVTQTPKHLITATGQRVTLRCSPRSGDLSVYWYQQSLDQGLQFLIQYYNGEERAKGNILERFSAQQFPDLHSELNLSSLELGDSALYFCASSGIQEGRLQFFGPGTRLTVL.